Described below is a single T cell receptor beta chain sequence and its context. These data come from a study of CD8+ T cells in alopecia areata. Overall study context: Severity was scored as percentage of affected scalp area in treated patients.

The treatment is: oral pan-JAK inhibitor, 5-10 mg twice daily. Reverse transcription of extracted RNA yielded cDNA, which provided the sequencing template. Profiling relied on immunoSEQ multiplex PCR, and the TCRdb table lists in-frame clones only, not all of them. The profile covers around 300,000 clones, with around three fifths appearing a single time and 0.75% to 0.95% taken by the ten largest. This specimen consisted of CD4+ T cells sorted from blood, obtained at week 52, from a patient treated with tofacitinib. This TCR was sampled from a human donor with alopecia areata.

The CDR3 coding sequence is TGCAGCGTCGGGGTTTCAGAGACCCAGTACTTC. Translation gives CSVGVSETQYF. The V call is TRBV29-1, the J call TRBJ2-5, with D maybe TRBD2 (5 bases). The CDR3 has 11 residues. The V gene's germline CDR1 is SQVTM and CDR2 ANQGSEA. The V and J ends lost 6 bases and 4 bases respectively, with 9 bases between them.